The clone carrying this T cell receptor beta chain was seen a single time. As yet, its antigen is unknown. Germline trimming cut 0 bases from V and 1 base from J; bases unmatched to any gene: 4. The CDR3 has 16 residues. Looked up from germline, CDR1 is SGHRS and CDR2 is YFSETQ. The record originates from a study of cytomegalovirus exposure and HLA in healthy donors. Findings and limits, study-wide: Associated with HLA alleles at 0.05 false discovery rate in a later analysis were about 17,000 TCR beta sequences.

Primers for the PCR totalled 60 Vbeta and 13 Jbeta. Clones were sequenced by immunoSEQ multiplex PCR, and TCRdb holds only the in-frame ones, with some missing. Here the sample spans 150,000 to 200,000 clones, 75% to 85% being singletons. The sample comprised PBMCs. The clonotype originates from a woman between 18 and 30 years old in good health and CMV-seropositive. The chain recombines TRBV5-1 with TRBJ2-5; TRBD2 matches 9 bases. In DNA, the CDR3 is TGCGCCAGCAGCTTGGTTGGCGGGGGGGCCCAAGAGACCCAGTACTTC. As protein: CASSLVGGGAQETQYF.